The 20 T cell receptor beta chains below all came from one sample that was sequenced in a study of T cells in Graves' hyperthyroidism and ophthalmopathy. Template material for amplifying TCR beta CDR3 regions consisted of RNA transcripts. The TCR CDR3 was amplified in a first-round RT-PCR using the HTBI primer set. TCRdb re-analysed the multiplex PCR reads in MiXCR, keeping a single row per CDR3 protein. The table records 490,000 or so distinct CDR3 sequences, about 15% of them present only once. Sample: blood. The receptor source for this set is a woman in her thirties with Graves' ophthalmopathy.

At least ten counts were recorded for this clonotype. The J gene is TRBJ1-2, the V gene TRBV19; 8 nucleotides align to TRBD1. The CDR3 totals 15 residues. V dropped 4 bases and J dropped 2; count of bases not matched to a gene: 6. Looked up from germline, CDR1 is LNHDA and CDR2 is SQIVND (reference sequence). The CDR3 region is CASSKGGQGNYGYTF. As DNA, the CDR3 is TGTGCCAGTAGTAAAGGAGGACAGGGAAACTATGGCTACACCTTC.

This chain links TRBV28 with TRBJ2-1; D tentatively reads TRBD1 or TRBD2 (6 bases each). Trimming removed 8 bases at V and 3 bases at J, with 23 bases between. The CDR3 consists of 17 residues. From germline, CDR1 is MDHEN and CDR2 SYDVKM. CDR3 amino acids: CASSLSLGAGLYNEQFF. The CDR3 DNA follows: TGTGCCAGCTCCCTCTCTCTGGGGGCGGGACTCTACAATGAGCAGTTCTTC.

A word on this clonotype: A much larger clonotype is one base distant, so this may be a read error. The chain is built from TRBV12-3 or TRBV12-4 and TRBJ2-2, with D unresolved. Trimming left V 3 bases short and J 4 bases short, with 9 bases between. The CDR3 sequence is 14 residues long. Written as DNA, the CDR3 is TGTGCCAGCAGTTTCAGGTCTCCCACCGGGGAGCTGTTTTTT. It is translated as CASSFRSPTGELFF.

The sample holds many counts of this clonotype. The chain joins TRBV18 to TRBJ2-7; 10 nucleotides line up with TRBD1. CDR1 and CDR2 (germline): KGHSH, LQKENI. The CDR3 runs to 14 residues. V was pared by 2 bases and J by 5 bases, with 3 bases of the junction left unmatched. The CDR3 DNA reads TGTGCCAGCTCACCAGGACAGGGGGATCACGAGCAGTACTTC. It yields the protein CASSPGQGDHEQYF.

This clonotype was counted at least ten times. The V and J genes are TRBV7-6 and TRBJ1-3, with D unclear. The CDR3 sequence is 17 residues long. Trimming removed 1 base from V and 0 bases from J, with 13 bases in between. Germline V CDR1 and CDR2: SGHVS, FNYEAQ. The CDR3 nucleotides are TGTGCCAGCAGCTTAGGGGTTTCAGCGGGCTCTGGAAACACCATATATTTT. Translated: CASSLGVSAGSGNTIYF.

This clonotype was detected a few times. This chain uses TRBV7-9 with TRBJ1-3; no clear D. The germline CDR1 and CDR2 sequences are SEHNR and FQNEAQ (reference sequence). Trimming left V 3 bases short and J 4 bases short, with 10 bases between. The CDR3 spans 14 residues. CDR3 in amino acids: CASSFSGIGNTIYF. In nucleotides, the CDR3 is TGTGCCAGCAGCTTCTCCGGGATCGGAAACACCATATATTTT. Drawing the rest from reference TRBV7-9 and TRBJ1-3, the complete variable domain is DTGVSQNPRHKITKRGQNVTFRCDPISEHNRLYWYRQTLGQGPEFLTYFQNEAQLEKSRLLSDRFSAERPKGSFSTLEIQRTEQGDSAMYLCASSFSGIGNTIYFGEGSWLTVV.

The V gene is TRBV20-1, the J gene TRBJ2-5; 12 bases match TRBD2. Looked up from germline, CDR1 is DFQATT and CDR2 is SNEGSKA (reference sequence). The length of the CDR3 is 15 residues. V was pared by 4 bases and J by 5 bases, with 8 bases of the junction left unmatched. CDR3 amino acids: CSATLLAGGPETQYF. The CDR3 DNA follows: TGCAGTGCTACGCTTCTAGCGGGAGGGCCTGAGACCCAGTACTTC.

This clonotype was picked up a small number of times. The gene calls are TRBV18 and TRBJ2-1, with D possibly TRBD1 on 6 matching bases. The CDR3 length is 17 residues. The germline V gene encodes CDR1 KGHSH and CDR2 LQKENI. Trimming shortened V by 3 bases and J by 3 bases, and 18 bases separated the two germline ends. The CDR3 sequence: CASSPPPQGFHYNEQFF. The CDR3 DNA sequence: TGTGCCAGCTCACCCCCCCCCCAGGGGTTTCACTACAATGAGCAGTTCTTC.

This clonotype was observed at least ten times. The rearrangement joins TRBV7-9 to TRBJ1-2, with 7 positions matching TRBD1. Germline CDR1 is SEHNR and CDR2 is FQNEAQ (reference sequence). This CDR3 comprises 13 residues. V trimming: 6 bases; J trimming: 5 bases; junction bases outside the gene matches: 6. Written as DNA, the CDR3 is TGTGCCAGCAGAGGGGACAGTCTTTATGGCTACACCTTC. Amino acid sequence: CASRGDSLYGYTF.

The chain couples TRBV6-2 or TRBV6-3 to TRBJ2-5; D may correspond to TRBD1 or TRBD2 (6 bases each). CDR3 length equals 15 residues. Trimming pared 4 bases from V and 0 bases from J, leaving 12 bases between. The germline CDR1 and CDR2 sequences are MNHEY and SVGEGT. The CDR3 nucleotides are TGTGCCAGCAGTTTAGGGCGGGACAACCAAGAGACCCAGTACTTC. Translating gives CASSLGRDNQETQYF.

Ten or more counts support this clonotype. V and J are TRBV6-1 and TRBJ1-1; D not certain. Germline lookup yields CDR1 MNHNS and CDR2 SASEGT. CDR3 size: 13 residues. V was shortened by 8 bases and J by 4 bases, with 14 bases between the two germline ends. The DNA of the CDR3 is TGTGCCAGCGTGGGATGGGAGGGCACTGAAGCTTTCTTT. Translating gives CASVGWEGTEAFF.

The table lists this clonotype with a few counts. The chain has TRBV28 and TRBJ2-2; 13 bases align to TRBD2. The CDR3 runs 17 residues. Germline CDR1 and CDR2: MDHEN and SYDVKM. V trimming: 8 bases; J trimming: 1 base; junction bases outside the gene matches: 7. For the CDR3, the DNA is TGTGCCAGCTTTGGGACTAGCGGGAACCTGAACACCGGGGAGCTGTTTTTT. It encodes CASFGTSGNLNTGELFF.

This clonotype occurred a few times. V is TRBV29-1 and J is TRBJ2-3, with 13 bases identical to TRBD2. The CDR3 runs to 14 residues. Germline V lookup: CDR1 SQVTM, CDR2 ANQGSEA. V lost 6 bases, J lost 6 bases, and 6 bases stayed unmatched. CDR3 protein: CSVTSGRAGDTQYF. The CDR3 DNA sequence: TGCAGCGTAACTAGCGGGAGGGCCGGGGATACGCAGTATTTT.

This clonotype was seen at least ten times. This chain links TRBV20-1 with TRBJ2-7, with D possibly TRBD1 on 7 matching bases. V lost 6 bases to trimming and J lost 3 bases, with 18 bases between them. CDR3 length equals 14 residues. The germline V gene encodes CDR1 DFQATT and CDR2 SNEGSKA (reference sequence). The CDR3 region is CSAAKEGAGYEQYF. Written as DNA, the CDR3 is TGCAGTGCGGCCAAGGAGGGGGCAGGCTACGAGCAGTACTTC.

This clonotype was seen ten or more times. The rearrangement uses TRBV24-1 and TRBJ1-1, with D possibly being TRBD1 (5 bases). The CDR3 covers 13 residues. Per germline, CDR1 KGHDR and CDR2 SFDVKD. With 9 bases removed from V and 1 base from J, the gap between germline ends came to 11 bases. The CDR3 bases are TGTGCCACCCGCCGACAGCAGAACACTGAAGCTTTCTTT. Its translation: CATRRQQNTEAFF.

The chain combines TRBV7-2 with TRBJ2-1; TRBD2 matches 8 bases. Germline CDR1 reads SGHTA; CDR2 reads FQGNSA. Germline trimming cut 6 bases from V and 3 bases from J; bases unmatched to any gene: 13. The CDR3 consists of 17 residues. The chain's CDR3 is CASRRTSGEFGYNEQFF. CDR3 DNA sequence: TGTGCCAGCAGACGCACTAGCGGAGAGTTCGGCTACAATGAGCAGTTCTTC. The full variable domain, completed using reference TRBV7-2 and TRBJ2-1, is GAGVSQSPSNKVTEKGKDVELRCDPISGHTALYWYRQSLGQGLEFLIYFQGNSAPDKSGLPSDRFSAERTGGSVSTLTIQRTQQEDSAVYLCASRRTSGEFGYNEQFFGPGTRLTVL.

This clonotype showed up just a few times. This chain connects TRBV5-6 to TRBJ2-5; no clear D. Trimming cost V 2 bases and J 5 bases, with 7 bases left between them. Germline V gene sequence: CDR1 SGHDT, CDR2 YYEEEE. CDR3 length: 12 amino acids. CDR3 in amino acids: CASSFYTETQYF. CDR3 sequence (DNA): TGTGCCAGCAGCTTTTATACGGAGACCCAGTACTTC.

The chain is built from TRBV10-2 and TRBJ2-7; 12 bases match TRBD1. This CDR3 region has 17 residues. The V gene's germline CDR1 is WSHSY and CDR2 SAAADI. J gave up 7 bases and V 6 bases, and 16 bases lay outside the gene matches. The DNA of the CDR3 is TGCGCCAGCAGAGCCGGGACAGGGGGCCAGGGGGGATTGGAGCAGTACTTC. As protein: CASRAGTGGQGGLEQYF.

The chain links TRBV19 to TRBJ2-5; 7 positions match TRBD1. The CDR3 has 17 amino acids. The V segment lost 2 bases and the J segment 5 bases; nucleotides outside the gene matches: 14. The V gene's germline CDR1 is LNHDA and CDR2 SQIVND (reference sequence). Written as DNA, the CDR3 is TGTGCCAGTAGTATAACGGACGACAGGGCCCCGCGGGAGACCCAGTACTTC. It encodes CASSITDDRAPRETQYF. Combining the CDR3 with reference TRBV19 and TRBJ2-5 gives the whole variable domain DGGITQSPKYLFRKEGQNVTLSCEQNLNHDAMYWYRQDPGQGLRLIYYSQIVNDFQKGDIAEGYSVSREKKESFPLTVTSAQKNPTAFYLCASSITDDRAPRETQYFGPGTRLLVL.

A note on this clonotype: A much larger clone differs from this one at a single base, so this may be a read error. This chain links TRBV28 with TRBJ2-7; 10 nucleotides match TRBD2. Trimming cost V 9 bases and J 7 bases; bases outside gene matches: 18. The germline V gene has CDR1 MDHEN and CDR2 SYDVKM. The CDR3 runs to 16 residues. CDR3 sequence: CASTILAGAGVGEQYF. CDR3 nucleotides: TGTGCCAGTACAATTCTAGCGGGAGCAGGAGTGGGTGAGCAGTACTTC. The full variable domain, with the rest looked up from reference TRBV28 and TRBJ2-7, is DVKVTQSSRYLVKRTGEKVFLECVQDMDHENMFWYRQDPGLGLRLIYFSYDVKMKEKGDIPEGYSVSREKKERFSLILESASTNQTSMYLCASTILAGAGVGEQYFGPGTRLTVT.